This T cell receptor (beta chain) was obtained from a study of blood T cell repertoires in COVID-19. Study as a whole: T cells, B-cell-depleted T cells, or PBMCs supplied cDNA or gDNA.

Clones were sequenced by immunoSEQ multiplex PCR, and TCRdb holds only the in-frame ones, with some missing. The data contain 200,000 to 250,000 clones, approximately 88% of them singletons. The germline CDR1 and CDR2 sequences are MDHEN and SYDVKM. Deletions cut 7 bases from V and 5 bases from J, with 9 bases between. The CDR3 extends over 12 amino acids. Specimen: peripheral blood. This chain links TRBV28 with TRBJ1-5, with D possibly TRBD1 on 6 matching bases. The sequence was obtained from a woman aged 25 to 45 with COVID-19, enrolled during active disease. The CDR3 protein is CASTEGDQPQHF. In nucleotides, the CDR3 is TGTGCCAGCACAGAGGGGGATCAGCCCCAGCATTTT.